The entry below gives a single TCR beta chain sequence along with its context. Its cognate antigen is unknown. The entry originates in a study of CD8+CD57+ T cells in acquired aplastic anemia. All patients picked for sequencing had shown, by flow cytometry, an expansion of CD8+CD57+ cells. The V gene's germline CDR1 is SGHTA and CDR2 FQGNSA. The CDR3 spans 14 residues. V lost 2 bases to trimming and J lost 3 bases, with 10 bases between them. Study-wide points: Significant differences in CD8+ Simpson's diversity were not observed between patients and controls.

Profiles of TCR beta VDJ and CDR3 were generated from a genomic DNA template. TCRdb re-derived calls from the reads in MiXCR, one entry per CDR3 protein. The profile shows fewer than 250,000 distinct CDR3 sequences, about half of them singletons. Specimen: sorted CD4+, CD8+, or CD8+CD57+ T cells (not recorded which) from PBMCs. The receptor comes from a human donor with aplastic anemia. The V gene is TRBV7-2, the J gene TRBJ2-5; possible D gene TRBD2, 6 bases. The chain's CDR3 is CASSLYRGKETQYF. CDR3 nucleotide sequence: TGTGCCAGCAGCTTATACCGGGGGAAAGAGACCCAGTACTTC.